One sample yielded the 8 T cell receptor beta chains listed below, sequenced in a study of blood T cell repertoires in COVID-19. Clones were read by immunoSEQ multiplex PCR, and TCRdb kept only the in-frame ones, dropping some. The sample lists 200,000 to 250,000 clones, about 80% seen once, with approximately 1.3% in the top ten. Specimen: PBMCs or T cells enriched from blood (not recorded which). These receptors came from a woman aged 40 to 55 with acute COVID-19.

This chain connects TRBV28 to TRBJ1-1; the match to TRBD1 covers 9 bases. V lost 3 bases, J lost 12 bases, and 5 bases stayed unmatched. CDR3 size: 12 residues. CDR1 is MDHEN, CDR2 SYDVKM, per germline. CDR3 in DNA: TGTGCCAGCAGTTTGCAACAGGGGGCAACTTTCTTT. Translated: CASSLQQGATFF.

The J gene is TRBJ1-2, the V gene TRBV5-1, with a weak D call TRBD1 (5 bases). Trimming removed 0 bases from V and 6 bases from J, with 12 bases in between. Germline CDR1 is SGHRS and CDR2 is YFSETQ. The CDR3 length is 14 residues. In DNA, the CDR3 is TGCGCCAGCAGCTTGGTAGGGGTTTCGAATGGCTACACCTTC. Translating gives CASSLVGVSNGYTF.

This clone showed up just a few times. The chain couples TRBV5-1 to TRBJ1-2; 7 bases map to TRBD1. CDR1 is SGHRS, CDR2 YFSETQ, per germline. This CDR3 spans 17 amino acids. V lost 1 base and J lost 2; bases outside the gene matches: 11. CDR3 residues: CASSLFTGAGSNYGYTF. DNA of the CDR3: TGCGCCAGCAGCTTGTTCACAGGGGCCGGGAGCAACTATGGCTACACCTTC. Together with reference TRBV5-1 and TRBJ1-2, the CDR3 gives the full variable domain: KAGVTQTPRYLIKTRGQQVTLSCSPISGHRSVSWYQQTPGQGLQFLFEYFSETQRNKGNFPGRFSGRQFSNSRSEMNVSTLELGDSALYLCASSLFTGAGSNYGYTFGSGTRLTVV.

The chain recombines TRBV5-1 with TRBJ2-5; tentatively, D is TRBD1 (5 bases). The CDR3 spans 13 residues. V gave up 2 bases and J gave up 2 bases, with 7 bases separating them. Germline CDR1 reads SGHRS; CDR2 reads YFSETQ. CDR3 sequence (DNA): TGCGCCAGCAGCTTTGGACAACAAGAGACCCAGTACTTC. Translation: CASSFGQQETQYF.

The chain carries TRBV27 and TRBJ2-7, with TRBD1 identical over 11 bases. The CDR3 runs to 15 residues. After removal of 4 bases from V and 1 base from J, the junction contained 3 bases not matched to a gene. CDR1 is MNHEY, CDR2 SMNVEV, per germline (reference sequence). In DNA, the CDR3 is TGTGCCAGCAGTTCGGACAGGGGGCCATCCTACGAGCAGTACTTC. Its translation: CASSSDRGPSYEQYF.

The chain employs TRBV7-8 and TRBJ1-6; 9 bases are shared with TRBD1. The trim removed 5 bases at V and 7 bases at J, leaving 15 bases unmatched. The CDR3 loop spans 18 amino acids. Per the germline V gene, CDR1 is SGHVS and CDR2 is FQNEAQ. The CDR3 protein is CASSLTGTGTLGNSPLHF. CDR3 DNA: TGTGCCAGCAGCCTAACCGGGACAGGGACCTTAGGGAATTCACCCCTCCACTTT. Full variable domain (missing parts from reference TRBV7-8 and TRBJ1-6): GAGVSQSPRYKVAKRGQDVALRCDPISGHVSLFWYQQALGQGPEFLTYFQNEAQLDKSGLPSDRFFAERPEGSVSTLKIQRTQQEDSAVYLCASSLTGTGTLGNSPLHFGNGTRLTVT.

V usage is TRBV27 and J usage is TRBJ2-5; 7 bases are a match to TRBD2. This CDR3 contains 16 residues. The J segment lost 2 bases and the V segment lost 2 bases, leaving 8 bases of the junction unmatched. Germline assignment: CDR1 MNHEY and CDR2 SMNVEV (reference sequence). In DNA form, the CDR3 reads TGTGCCAGCAGTTTACGCGGGGGTCTAAAACAAGAGACCCAGTACTTC. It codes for CASSLRGGLKQETQYF.

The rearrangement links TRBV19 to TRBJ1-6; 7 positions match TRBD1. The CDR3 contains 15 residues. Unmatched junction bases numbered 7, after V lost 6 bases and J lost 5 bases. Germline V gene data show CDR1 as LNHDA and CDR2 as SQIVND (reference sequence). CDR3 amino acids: CASRLRDSHNSPLHF. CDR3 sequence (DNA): TGTGCCAGTAGACTCCGGGACAGCCATAATTCACCCCTCCACTTT.